This T cell receptor (beta chain) was profiled in a study of blood T cell repertoires in COVID-19. At the level of the study: There were acute and convalescent COVID-19 samples, and they came from the United States, Italy and Spain. The analysed material was cDNA or gDNA that came from T cells, B-cell-depleted T cells, or PBMCs.

In the original workflow: Nucleated cell counts were estimated from reference gene primer amplification. TCRdb's table, derived via immunoSEQ multiplex PCR, lists solely in-frame clones and lacks some. For V, J and clone size, that table is used; D and trimming come from the DNA. The profile covers roughly 200,000 clones, with about 88% appearing a single time and roughly 5.5% taken by the ten largest. The germline V gene has CDR1 MDHEN and CDR2 SYDVKM. V dropped 5 bases and J dropped 3; count of bases not matched to a gene: 10. The CDR3 is 15 residues long. This sequence originates from a man aged 35 to 55 with active or convalescent COVID-19. The chain carries TRBV28 and TRBJ2-7; 7 bases are a match to TRBD2. The sample comprised peripheral blood. The CDR3 here is CASSPLAGDLYEQYF. CDR3 bases: TGTGCCAGCAGTCCCCTCGCGGGGGATCTCTACGAGCAGTACTTC.